The clone carrying this T cell receptor (beta chain) was counted a single time. This entry comes from a study of control samples from healthy donors and cancer patients. Germline values: CDR1 MNHEY, CDR2 SVGAGI. The V segment lost 5 bases and the J segment 5 bases; nucleotides outside the gene matches: 7. The CDR3 runs to 15 residues. Measured with immunoSEQ multiplex PCR; TCRdb has only the in-frame clones, and not every one. The sample consists of about 27,000 clones, approximately 91% of them appearing once. Source material: PBMCs. The V call is TRBV6-5, the J call TRBJ2-1; 9 nucleotides agree with TRBD1. The source of this sequence is a man aged 50-59 years with lung cancer. The CDR3 spells CASSQNRGHNNEQFF. The CDR3 nucleotides are TGTGCCAGCAGTCAAAACAGGGGGCACAACAATGAGCAGTTCTTC.